This TCR beta chain was identified in a study of CD8+CD57+ T cells in acquired aplastic anemia. Study outcomes and limitations: Between patients and controls, twenty-nine CD8+ CDR3 sequences were found in common.

The TCR beta profiling, which covered VDJ combination and CDR3 sequence, was carried out using genomic DNA as the template. Each CDR3 protein is one row after TCRdb ran MiXCR on the reads. The sample gives 180,000 or so distinct CDR3 sequences, more than 60% of which show up once; 42% is in the top ten. This CDR3 is built from 17 residues. Germline CDR1 reads SGHVS; CDR2 reads FQNEAQ. V was cut by 4 bases and J by 4 bases, with 21 bases left in between. The authors sequenced patients whose flow cytometry had shown CD8+CD57+ cell expansion. This clonotype was seen a handful of times. Its antigen remains unknown.

The sequence came from a human donor with aplastic anemia. The chain uses TRBV7-8 and TRBJ2-3; D is possibly TRBD1 or TRBD2 (5 bases each). Material for sequencing was sorted CD4+, CD8+, or CD8+CD57+ T cells (not recorded which) from PBMCs. The CDR3 sequence is CASSSTPGIVGADTQYF. Here the CDR3 DNA reads TGTGCCAGCAGCTCCACGCCCGGGATAGTGGGGGCAGATACGCAGTATTTT.